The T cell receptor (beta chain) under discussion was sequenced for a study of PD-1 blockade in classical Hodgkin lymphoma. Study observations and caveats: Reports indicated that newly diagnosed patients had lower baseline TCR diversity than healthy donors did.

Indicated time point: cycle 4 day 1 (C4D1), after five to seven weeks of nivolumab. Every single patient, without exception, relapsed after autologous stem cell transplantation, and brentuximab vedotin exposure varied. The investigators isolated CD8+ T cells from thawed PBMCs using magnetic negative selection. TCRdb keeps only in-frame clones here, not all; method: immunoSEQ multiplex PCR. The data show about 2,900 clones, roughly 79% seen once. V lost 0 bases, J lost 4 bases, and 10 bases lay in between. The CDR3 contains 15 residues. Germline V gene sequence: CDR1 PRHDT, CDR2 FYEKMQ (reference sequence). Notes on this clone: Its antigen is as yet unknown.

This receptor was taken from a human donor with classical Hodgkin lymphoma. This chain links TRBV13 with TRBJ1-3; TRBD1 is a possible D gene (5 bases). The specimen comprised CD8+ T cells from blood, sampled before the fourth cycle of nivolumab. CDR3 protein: CASSLGTALGNTIYF. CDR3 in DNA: TGTGCCAGCAGCTTAGGGACAGCCCTCGGAAACACCATATATTTT.